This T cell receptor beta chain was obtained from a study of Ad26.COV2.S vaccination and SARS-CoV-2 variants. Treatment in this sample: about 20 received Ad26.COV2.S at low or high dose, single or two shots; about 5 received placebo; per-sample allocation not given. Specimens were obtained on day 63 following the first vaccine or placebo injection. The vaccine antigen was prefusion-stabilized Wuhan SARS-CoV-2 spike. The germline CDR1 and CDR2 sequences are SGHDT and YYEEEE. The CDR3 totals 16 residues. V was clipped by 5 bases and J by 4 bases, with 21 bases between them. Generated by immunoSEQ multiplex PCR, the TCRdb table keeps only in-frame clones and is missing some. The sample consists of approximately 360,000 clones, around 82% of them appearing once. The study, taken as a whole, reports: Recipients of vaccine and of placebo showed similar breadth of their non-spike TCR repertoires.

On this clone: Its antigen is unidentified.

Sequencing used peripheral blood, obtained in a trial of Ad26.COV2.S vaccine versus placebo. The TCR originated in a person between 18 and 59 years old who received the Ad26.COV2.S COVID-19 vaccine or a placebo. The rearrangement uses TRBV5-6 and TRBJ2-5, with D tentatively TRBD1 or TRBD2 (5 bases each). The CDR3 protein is CASSRGRGRVRETQYF. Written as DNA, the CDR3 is TGTGCCAGCAGTCGGGGACGAGGACGTGTGAGAGAGACCCAGTACTTC. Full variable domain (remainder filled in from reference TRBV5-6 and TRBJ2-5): DAGVTQSPTHLIKTRGQQVTLRCSPKSGHDTVSWYQQALGQGPQFIFQYYEEEERQRGNFPDRFSGHQFPNYSSELNVNALLLGDSALYLCASSRGRGRVRETQYFGPGTRLLVL.